Only a few counts were recorded for the clone carrying this T cell receptor (beta chain). The antigen is undetermined. Germline V gene lookup returns CDR1 SGHTA and CDR2 FQGNSA. The CDR3 is made up of 16 amino acids. Losses at the gene ends were 5 bases for V and 0 bases for J; bases not matched to a gene: 6. The sample is drawn from a study of CD8 T cells in ankylosing spondylitis. TCRdb independently ran MiXCR on the 5' RACE reads; one entry per CDR3 protein. Of some 270,000 distinct CDR3 sequences in the sample, more than 25% are singletons; the top ten hold about 4.2%. Study findings and constraints: Within matched ankylosing spondylitis synovial fluid, disease-linked clones were reportedly significantly enriched. There were earlier reports of some motif variants in reactive arthritis synovial fluid and blood. It appeared that ankylosing spondylitis blood was characterized by a TCR beta motif of several highly homologous variants.

The V and J genes are TRBV7-2 and TRBJ2-7; TRBD2 agrees at 11 bases. This TCR was recovered from a male donor with ankylosing spondylitis or in good health (not recorded which). What was sequenced was blood, either unsorted or a sorted T cell fraction (not recorded which). CDR3 sequence reads: CASSTRLAGPSYEQYF. CDR3 in DNA: TGTGCCAGCAGCACCCGACTAGCGGGGCCCTCCTACGAGCAGTACTTC.